Given below is one T cell receptor (beta chain) in context. Antigen: not known. The data derive from a study of cytomegalovirus exposure and HLA in healthy donors. In the study overall: Among 398 genotyped donors, about 80% fell in the Caucasian-associated ancestry cluster.

Primers included in the PCR were 60 Vbeta and 13 Jbeta primers. Assay used: immunoSEQ multiplex PCR; TCRdb lists only in-frame clones, some missing. Among a few hundred thousand clones listed, over 85% were seen once. Study conclusions and caveats: Rarity marked most TCR sequences, yet some public TCRs occurred in many donors.

The CDR3 sequence is 15 residues long. V was pared by 3 bases and J by 2 bases, with 4 bases of the junction left unmatched. Germline CDR1 is SGHRS and CDR2 is YFSETQ. The gene calls are TRBV5-1 and TRBJ2-3; TRBD1 matches at 9 bases. The source is a woman aged 18-29 years in good health and CMV-seronegative. The sequencing sample was made of PBMCs. The CDR3 loop is CASSSYRGPTDTQYF. CDR3 coding DNA: TGCGCCAGCAGCTCTTACAGGGGGCCCACAGATACGCAGTATTTT. The full variable domain, its missing parts supplied by reference TRBV5-1 and TRBJ2-3, is KAGVTQTPRYLIKTRGQQVTLSCSPISGHRSVSWYQQTPGQGLQFLFEYFSETQRNKGNFPGRFSGRQFSNSRSEMNVSTLELGDSALYLCASSSYRGPTDTQYFGPGTRLTVL.